This T cell receptor beta chain stems from a study of blood T cell repertoires in COVID-19. As for the study in general: Whether acute or convalescent, the COVID-19 samples came from the United States, Italy and Spain. In each case, the material was cDNA or gDNA derived from T cells, B-cell-depleted T cells, or PBMCs.

In the source study's methods: Amplified reference gene primers provided the basis for estimating nucleated cell counts. Sequencing used immunoSEQ multiplex PCR; TCRdb keeps in-frame clones, though not all of them. D and trimming were read from the DNA, whereas the V and J calls and clone size are those reported in that table. Counted here are about 230,000 clones, 83% occurring once; the ten biggest clones make up about 8%. CDR3 length: 13 residues. Per the germline V gene, CDR1 is GTSNPN and CDR2 is SVGIG (reference sequence). The V gene end was trimmed by 5 bases and the J gene end by 5 bases; junction bases not matched to a gene: 5.

The V call is TRBV30, the J call TRBJ1-2, with 10 bases that match TRBD1. Sequenced material: peripheral blood. The TCR originated in a woman in her 50s with acute or convalescent COVID-19. The CDR3 sequence: CAWARQGAYGYTF. The CDR3 DNA reads TGTGCCTGGGCTCGACAGGGGGCATATGGCTACACCTTC.